This TCR beta chain was retrieved from a study of blood T cell repertoires in COVID-19. Across the whole study: T cells, B-cell-depleted T cells, or PBMCs supplied cDNA or gDNA.

Authors' analysis steps: Cell counts per sample came from amplifying reference gene primers. Profiling relied on immunoSEQ multiplex PCR, and the TCRdb table lists in-frame clones only, not all of them. V and J calls and clone size follow that table, whereas D and trimming were derived from the DNA. The table shows about 160,000 clones, with roughly 85% occurring only once. In germline, CDR1 is MNHEY, CDR2 SVGAGI. This CDR3 has 16 amino acids. V was cut by 0 bases and J by 7 bases, with 16 bases left in between. The receptor was isolated from a human donor with acute or convalescent COVID-19. The donor label of this sample is uncertain. Sequencing was performed on peripheral blood. The rearrangement links TRBV6-5 to TRBJ2-1; D is perhaps TRBD1 (5 bases). CDR3 in DNA: TGTGCCAGCAGTTACTCAGGCAGGGTGGGGAATAATGAGCAGTTCTTC. This translates into CASSYSGRVGNNEQFF.